This T cell receptor (beta chain) was observed in a study of T cell responses to AZD1222 COVID-19 vaccine. Trimming left V 6 bases short and J 0 bases short, with 14 bases between. The CDR3 consists of 16 residues. Per germline, CDR1 MNHEY and CDR2 SMNVEV (reference sequence). The table came from immunoSEQ multiplex PCR; TCRdb's copy has only in-frame clones and leaves some out. The sample gives some 150,000 clones, approximately 90% of which show up once; roughly 1.6% is in the top ten. Concerning this clone itself: Its specificity is not known.

Study-wide points: Among vaccine-associated CD4 TCRs, coverage spanned spike, with dominance at 160-218 and 743-854. It was only five to seven AZD1222 recipients who were seropositive at baseline.

Second-dose intervals of approximately 4 or approximately 12 weeks were pooled. V is TRBV27 and J is TRBJ2-2; D possibly corresponds to TRBD2 (6 bases). The starting material was peripheral blood, obtained 28 days after the second AZD1222 dose. The receptor was isolated from an adult who received the AZD1222 COVID-19 vaccine. The CDR3 bases are TGTGCCAGCAGGCTTCTAGCGACCGCGAACACCGGGGAGCTGTTTTTT. Protein product: CASRLLATANTGELFF.